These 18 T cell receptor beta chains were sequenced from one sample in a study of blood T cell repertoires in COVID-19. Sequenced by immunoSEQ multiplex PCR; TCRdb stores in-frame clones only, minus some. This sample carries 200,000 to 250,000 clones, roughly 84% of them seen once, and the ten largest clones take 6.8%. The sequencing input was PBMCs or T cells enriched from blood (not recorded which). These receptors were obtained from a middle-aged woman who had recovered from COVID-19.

The CDR3 bases are TGTGCCAGCAGGCCTAGACAGGGGAACACTGAAGCTTTCTTT. It translates to CASRPRQGNTEAFF. The chain couples TRBV27 to TRBJ1-1, with 7 bases identical to TRBD1. The germline V gene encodes CDR1 MNHEY and CDR2 SMNVEV (reference sequence). V dropped 6 bases and J dropped 1; count of bases not matched to a gene: 5. CDR3 length: 14 residues.

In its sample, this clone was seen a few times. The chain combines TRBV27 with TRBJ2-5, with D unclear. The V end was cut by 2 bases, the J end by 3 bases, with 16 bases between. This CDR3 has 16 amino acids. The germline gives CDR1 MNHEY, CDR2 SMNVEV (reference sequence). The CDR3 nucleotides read TGTGCCAGCAGTTTAGACCTCGAGCGTTCGGAAGAGACCCAGTACTTC. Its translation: CASSLDLERSEETQYF.

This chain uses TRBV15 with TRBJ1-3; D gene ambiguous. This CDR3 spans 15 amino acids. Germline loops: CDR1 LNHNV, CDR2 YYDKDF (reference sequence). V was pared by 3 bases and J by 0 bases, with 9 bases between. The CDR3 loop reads CATSREAGSGNTIYF. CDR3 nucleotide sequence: TGTGCCACCAGCAGGGAGGCGGGCTCTGGAAACACCATATATTTT.

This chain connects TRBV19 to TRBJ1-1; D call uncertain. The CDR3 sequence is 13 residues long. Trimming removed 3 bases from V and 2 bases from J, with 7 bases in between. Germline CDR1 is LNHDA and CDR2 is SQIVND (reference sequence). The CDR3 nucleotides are TGTGCCAGTAGTATTTCAGTAAACACTGAAGCTTTCTTT. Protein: CASSISVNTEAFF. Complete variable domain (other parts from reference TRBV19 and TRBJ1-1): DGGITQSPKYLFRKEGQNVTLSCEQNLNHDAMYWYRQDPGQGLRLIYYSQIVNDFQKGDIAEGYSVSREKKESFPLTVTSAQKNPTAFYLCASSISVNTEAFFGQGTRLTVV.

The CDR3 reads CASSLRRQTGNTIYF. CDR3 DNA: TGTGCCAGCAGCTTAAGGAGGCAAACTGGAAACACCATATATTTT. The V call is TRBV7-3, the J call TRBJ1-3; D gene unclear. The germline V and J ends were trimmed by 1 base and 2 bases, with 9 bases remaining between them. The germline V gene encodes CDR1 SGHTA and CDR2 FQGTGA. The CDR3 is made up of 15 amino acids.

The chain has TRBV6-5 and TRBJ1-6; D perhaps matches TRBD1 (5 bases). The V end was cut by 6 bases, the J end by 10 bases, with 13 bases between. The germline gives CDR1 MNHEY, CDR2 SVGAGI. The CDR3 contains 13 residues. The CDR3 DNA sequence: TGTGCCAGCAGGCGGGACGAATACTCACCCCTCCACTTT. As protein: CASRRDEYSPLHF.

The CDR3 loop reads CASSLNWVRTGNTIYF. CDR3 nucleotide sequence: TGTGCCAGCAGCCTAAACTGGGTCAGGACTGGAAACACCATATATTTT. The chain couples TRBV28 to TRBJ1-3; D uncertain. The CDR3 runs to 16 residues. CDR1 MDHEN and CDR2 SYDVKM come from the germline V gene. Trimming took off 6 bases at V and 2 bases at J, with 17 bases between the two ends.

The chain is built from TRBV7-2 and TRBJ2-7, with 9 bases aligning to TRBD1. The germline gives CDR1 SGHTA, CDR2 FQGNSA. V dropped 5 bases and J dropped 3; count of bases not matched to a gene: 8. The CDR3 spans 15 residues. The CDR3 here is CASSLTRDRDYEQYF. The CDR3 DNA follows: TGTGCCAGCAGCCTAACCCGGGACAGGGACTACGAGCAGTACTTC.

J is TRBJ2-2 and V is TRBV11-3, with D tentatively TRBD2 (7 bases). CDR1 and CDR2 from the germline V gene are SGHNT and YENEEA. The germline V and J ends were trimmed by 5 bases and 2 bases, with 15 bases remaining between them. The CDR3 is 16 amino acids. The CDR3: CASSPFPGGNTGELFF. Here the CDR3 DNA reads TGTGCCAGCAGCCCGTTCCCGGGGGGCAACACCGGGGAGCTGTTTTTT.

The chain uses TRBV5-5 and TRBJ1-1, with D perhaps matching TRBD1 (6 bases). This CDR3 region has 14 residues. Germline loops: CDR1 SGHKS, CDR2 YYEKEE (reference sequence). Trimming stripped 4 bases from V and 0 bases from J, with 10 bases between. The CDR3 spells CASSKGQMNTEAFF. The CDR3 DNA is TGTGCCAGCAGCAAGGGACAAATGAACACTGAAGCTTTCTTT. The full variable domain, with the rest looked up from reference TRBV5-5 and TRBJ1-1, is DAGVTQSPTHLIKTRGQQVTLRCSPISGHKSVSWYQQVLGQGPQFIFQYYEKEERGRGNFPDRFSARQFPNYSSELNVNALLLGDSALYLCASSKGQMNTEAFFGQGTRLTVV.

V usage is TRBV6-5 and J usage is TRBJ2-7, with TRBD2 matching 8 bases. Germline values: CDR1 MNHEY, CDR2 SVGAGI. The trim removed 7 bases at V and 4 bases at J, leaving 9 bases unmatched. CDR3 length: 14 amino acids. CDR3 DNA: TGTGCCAGCACTCCCCCGGGACTAGGGTACGAGCAGTACTTC. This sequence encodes CASTPPGLGYEQYF.

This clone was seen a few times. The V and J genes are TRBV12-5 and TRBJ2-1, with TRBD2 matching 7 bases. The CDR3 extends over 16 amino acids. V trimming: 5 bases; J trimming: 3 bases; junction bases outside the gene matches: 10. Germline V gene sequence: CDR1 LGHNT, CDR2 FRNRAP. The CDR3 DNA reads TGTGCTAGTGGTCCAAGAGGGCGGGAGCTCTACAATGAGCAGTTCTTC. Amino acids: CASGPRGRELYNEQFF.

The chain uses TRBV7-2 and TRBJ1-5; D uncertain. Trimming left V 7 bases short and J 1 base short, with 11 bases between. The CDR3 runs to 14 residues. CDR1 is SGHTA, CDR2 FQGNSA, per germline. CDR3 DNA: TGTGCCAGCACCCTCCCCGGGAGCAATCAGCCCCAGCATTTT. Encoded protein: CASTLPGSNQPQHF.

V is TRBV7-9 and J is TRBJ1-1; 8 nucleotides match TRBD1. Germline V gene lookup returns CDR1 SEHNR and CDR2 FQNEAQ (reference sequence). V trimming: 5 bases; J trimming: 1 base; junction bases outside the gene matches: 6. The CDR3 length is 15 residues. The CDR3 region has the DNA TGTGCCAGCAGCCCCCCGGACAGGGAGAACACTGAAGCTTTCTTT. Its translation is CASSPPDRENTEAFF.

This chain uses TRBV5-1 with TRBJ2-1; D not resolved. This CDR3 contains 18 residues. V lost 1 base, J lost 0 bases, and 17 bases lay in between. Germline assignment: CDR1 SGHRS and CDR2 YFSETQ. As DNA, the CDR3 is TGCGCCAGCAGCTTGAATCGACAAATCCCCAGCTCCTACAATGAGCAGTTCTTC. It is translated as CASSLNRQIPSSYNEQFF.

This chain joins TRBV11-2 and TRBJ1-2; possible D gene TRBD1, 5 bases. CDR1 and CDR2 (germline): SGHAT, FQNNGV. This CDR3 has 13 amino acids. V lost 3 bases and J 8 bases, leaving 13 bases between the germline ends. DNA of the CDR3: TGTGCCAGCAGCTTGGAAAGGGGCGTAGGCTACACCTTC. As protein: CASSLERGVGYTF.

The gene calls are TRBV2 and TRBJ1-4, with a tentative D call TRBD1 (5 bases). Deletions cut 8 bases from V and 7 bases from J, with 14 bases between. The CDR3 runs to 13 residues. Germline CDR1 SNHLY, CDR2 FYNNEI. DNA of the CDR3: TGTGCCAGCTCGGGGGGGAGCGGTGAAAAACTGTTTTTT. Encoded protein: CASSGGSGEKLFF. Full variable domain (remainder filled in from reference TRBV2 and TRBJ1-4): EPEVTQTPSHQVTQMGQEVILRCVPISNHLYFYWYRQILGQKVEFLVSFYNNEISEKSEIFDDQFSVERPDGSNFTLKIRSTKLEDSAMYFCASSGGSGEKLFFGSGTQLSVL.

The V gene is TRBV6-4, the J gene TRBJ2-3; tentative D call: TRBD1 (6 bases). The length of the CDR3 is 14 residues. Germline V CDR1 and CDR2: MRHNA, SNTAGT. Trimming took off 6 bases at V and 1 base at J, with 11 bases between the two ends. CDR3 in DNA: TGTGCCAGCAGACAGGGAATGGGCACAGATACGCAGTATTTT. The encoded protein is CASRQGMGTDTQYF.